These T cell receptor beta chains were read from a single sample in a study of shared clonotypes between healthy human individuals. The repertoire was sequenced with immunoSEQ multiplex PCR; TCRdb's copy has only in-frame clones and lacks some. The data contain 650,000 to 750,000 clones, roughly 70% of them singletons. The material sequenced was memory CD4+ T cells sorted from blood. These receptor sequences come from a woman between 25 and 40 years old in good health. The CDR3 runs from the conserved cysteine through the conserved F or W. D genes are given only for firm matches. Size is stated for part of the rows, as once, few or many counts, or as a class when the clone is expanded.

-	TRBV7-8	TRBJ1-2	-	CASSPPGRGNYGYTF	TGTGCCAGCAGCCCACCAGGGAGGGGGAACTATGGCTACACCTTC
few	TRBV10-1	TRBJ2-5	TRBD2	CASSEGMASGSQETQYF	TGCGCCAGCAGTGAGGGAATGGCTAGCGGGAGCCAAGAGACCCAGTACTTC
few	TRBV6-6	TRBJ2-4	-	CASSTGIGDIQYF	TGTGCCAGCAGTACAGGGATCGGGGACATTCAGTACTTC
-	TRBV23-1	TRBJ2-3	-	CASSQGNPASRTDTQYF	TGCGCCAGCAGTCAAGGCAACCCTGCATCTAGGACAGATACGCAGTATTTT
-	TRBV19	TRBJ2-1	-	CASSPGGGTYNEQFF	TGTGCCAGTAGTCCAGGAGGCGGTACCTACAATGAGCAGTTCTTC
-	TRBV7-9	TRBJ2-7	-	CASSLGRSYEQYF	TGTGCCAGCAGCTTAGGGAGATCCTACGAGCAGTACTTC
-	TRBV7-2	TRBJ1-1	-	CASSLDLRWTEAFF	TGTGCCAGCAGCTTAGATCTCAGATGGACTGAAGCTTTCTTT
-	TRBV18	TRBJ2-7	TRBD1	CASSRTGYEQYF	TGTGCCAGCTCTAGGACAGGTTACGAGCAGTACTTC
-	TRBV18	TRBJ2-7	-	CASSASSSVPYEQYF	TGTGCCAGCTCAGCGTCTTCTAGCGTCCCCTACGAGCAGTACTTC
few	TRBV6-4	TRBJ1-5	-	CASSEAGNNQPQHF	TGTGCCAGCAGTGAGGCCGGAAACAATCAGCCCCAGCATTTT
-	TRBV6-6	TRBJ2-3	-	CASSYAQGNTDTQYF	TGTGCCAGCAGTTACGCGCAGGGTAACACAGATACGCAGTATTTT
-	TRBV11-2	TRBJ2-2	-	CASSLDDRALNTGELFF	TGTGCCAGCAGCTTAGACGACCGGGCTCTGAACACCGGGGAGCTGTTTTTT
-	TRBV14	TRBJ2-7	-	CASSSLGAYEQYF	TGTGCCAGCTCCTCGCTTGGGGCCTACGAGCAGTACTTC
-	TRBV6-5	TRBJ1-5	TRBD1	CASSYGQGADQPQHF	TGTGCCAGCAGTTACGGACAGGGGGCCGATCAGCCCCAGCATTTT
-	TRBV19	TRBJ2-5	TRBD1	CASSPGTVRQGETQYF	TGTGCCAGTAGTCCCGGGACAGTCCGACAGGGAGAGACCCAGTACTTC
-	TRBV28	TRBJ1-2	-	CASSFIQGPNYGYTF	TGTGCCAGCAGTTTTATACAGGGTCCTAACTATGGCTACACCTTC
few	TRBV28	TRBJ2-2	-	CASSDTGFAGELFF	TGTGCCAGCAGTGACACAGGGTTCGCCGGGGAGCTGTTTTTT
-	TRBV30	TRBJ2-1	-	CAWSPTGGEQFF	TGTGCCTGGAGTCCAACCGGGGGTGAGCAGTTCTTC
-	TRBV27	TRBJ2-7	-	CASRRGQGTDEQYF	TGTGCCAGCAGGCGAGGGCAGGGTACCGACGAGCAGTACTTC
-	TRBV27	TRBJ1-2	TRBD1	CASSSRDRGYGYTF	TGTGCCAGCAGTTCTCGGGACAGGGGGTATGGCTACACCTTC
-	TRBV4-1	TRBJ1-2	-	CASSHIHRTANYGYTF	TGCGCCAGCAGCCATATCCACAGGACAGCTAACTATGGCTACACCTTC
-	TRBV28	TRBJ2-7	TRBD2	CASRTSGFSYEQYF	TGTGCCAGCAGGACTAGCGGGTTCTCCTACGAGCAGTACTTC
few	TRBV7-8	TRBJ2-5	TRBD2	CASSLMAGGSIGETQYF	TGTGCCAGCAGCTTGATGGCGGGAGGGTCGATAGGAGAGACCCAGTACTTC
-	TRBV7-2	TRBJ2-7	-	CASSLAGGRSSYEQYF	TGTGCCAGCAGCTTAGCCGGCGGTCGAAGCTCCTACGAGCAGTACTTC
few	TRBV28	TRBJ1-2	-	CASSLGGGSNYGYTF	TGTGCCAGCAGTTTGGGGGGCGGATCTAACTATGGCTACACCTTC
-	TRBV19	TRBJ2-3	TRBD1	CASSSGTVLDTQYF	TGTGCCAGTAGTTCAGGGACAGTGCTTGATACGCAGTATTTT
-	TRBV7-9	TRBJ1-1	-	CASAPQRDTEAFF	TGTGCCAGCGCTCCCCAAAGGGACACTGAAGCTTTCTTT
once	TRBV4-1	TRBJ1-1	-	CASNPVGALSTEAFF	TGCGCCAGCAATCCAGTAGGGGCGTTGAGCACTGAAGCTTTCTTT
-	TRBV11-3	TRBJ2-3	TRBD1	CASSFGTADTQYF	TGTGCCAGCAGCTTCGGGACAGCAGATACGCAGTATTTT
-	TRBV10-1	TRBJ2-1	TRBD2	CASSPAEGLAHNEQFF	TGCGCCAGCAGCCCTGCAGAGGGACTAGCGCACAATGAGCAGTTCTTC
-	TRBV7-9	TRBJ2-3	-	CASKLDSGTDTQYF	TGTGCCAGCAAGCTTGATAGCGGCACAGATACGCAGTATTTT
-	TRBV6-5	TRBJ1-5	-	CASSHDRLANQPQHF	TGTGCCAGCAGTCACGACAGGCTTGCCAATCAGCCCCAGCATTTT
-	TRBV5-6	TRBJ2-2	TRBD2	CASSRPGLEEYPGELFF	TGTGCCAGCAGCCGACCGGGACTAGAGGAGTATCCCGGGGAGCTGTTTTTT
-	TRBV19	TRBJ2-1	-	CASNALTGHEQFF	TGTGCCAGTAATGCTCTGACAGGTCATGAGCAGTTCTTC
few	TRBV5-8	TRBJ1-1	-	CASSLWTANTEAFF	TGTGCCAGCAGCTTATGGACTGCGAACACTGAAGCTTTCTTT
-	TRBV5-8	TRBJ1-5	-	CASSLGGFQPQHF	TGTGCCAGCAGCTTGGGGGGGTTTCAGCCCCAGCATTTT
-	TRBV5-1	TRBJ2-1	-	CASSLVPASPNEQFF	TGCGCCAGCAGCTTGGTACCCGCGTCGCCCAATGAGCAGTTCTTC
-	TRBV27	TRBJ2-1	TRBD2	CASWGGGDEQFF	TGTGCCAGCTGGGGGGGTGGGGATGAGCAGTTCTTC
-	TRBV5-1	TRBJ2-5	TRBD2	CASSPSGTQYQETQYF	TGCGCCAGCAGCCCCAGCGGGACCCAGTACCAAGAGACCCAGTACTTC
many	TRBV11-1	TRBJ1-1	-	CASSSYRSMNTEAFF	TGTGCCAGCAGCTCCTACAGGTCCATGAACACTGAAGCTTTCTTT
once	TRBV2	TRBJ2-7	TRBD2	CASSVREGSYEQYF	TGTGCCAGCAGTGTACGGGAGGGCTCCTACGAGCAGTACTTC
-	TRBV14	TRBJ2-2	-	CASSQHIKNTGELFF	TGTGCCAGCAGCCAACATATAAAGAACACCGGGGAGCTGTTTTTT
-	TRBV10-2	TRBJ1-5	-	CASTMGGSGQPQHF	TGCGCCAGCACTATGGGCGGGTCCGGTCAGCCCCAGCATTTT
-	TRBV13	TRBJ2-1	-	CASSLSRGAYNEQFF	TGTGCCAGCAGCTTAAGTCGCGGAGCCTACAATGAGCAGTTCTTC
-	TRBV4-1	TRBJ2-5	-	CASSQDFPWPRTQYF	TGCGCCAGCAGCCAAGATTTCCCCTGGCCGCGGACCCAGTACTTC
-	TRBV5-4	TRBJ1-3	TRBD1	CASSLEDRVWNTIYF	TGTGCCAGCAGCTTGGAGGACAGGGTTTGGAACACCATATATTTT
-	TRBV29-1	TRBJ2-1	-	CSVGTGQVRFLGYNEQFF	TGCAGCGTTGGCACCGGCCAGGTCCGGTTCCTCGGGTACAATGAGCAGTTCTTC
-	TRBV9	TRBJ2-1	TRBD2	CASSGRTSGREFF	TGTGCCAGCAGCGGGAGGACTAGCGGGAGGGAGTTCTTC
-	TRBV7-9	TRBJ1-4	-	CASSIAGRDEKLFF	TGTGCCAGCAGCATAGCGGGTAGAGATGAAAAACTGTTTTTT
many	TRBV20-1	TRBJ1-4	-	CSASLQEKLFF	TGCAGTGCTAGCCTACAGGAAAAACTGTTTTTT
few	TRBV19	TRBJ2-1	TRBD2	CASSLGGRASGNEQFF	TGTGCCAGTAGTTTGGGCGGGAGGGCCTCCGGCAATGAGCAGTTCTTC
-	TRBV19	TRBJ1-2	TRBD1	CASSMGDRASYGYTF	TGTGCCAGTAGTATGGGGGACAGGGCGAGCTATGGCTACACCTTC
few	TRBV28	TRBJ1-5	-	CASSSGEGGQPQHF	TGTGCCAGCAGTAGCGGGGAGGGAGGTCAGCCCCAGCATTTT
-	TRBV29-1	TRBJ1-1	TRBD1	CSVMPGQGTANTEAFF	TGCAGCGTTATGCCGGGACAGGGTACTGCGAACACTGAAGCTTTCTTT
-	TRBV5-1	TRBJ2-5	TRBD1	CASSFMTGKWEETQYF	TGCGCCAGCAGCTTTATGACAGGGAAGTGGGAAGAGACCCAGTACTTC
-	TRBV5-6	TRBJ2-5	-	CASRGTLYQETQYF	TGTGCCAGCAGGGGGACCCTGTACCAAGAGACCCAGTACTTC